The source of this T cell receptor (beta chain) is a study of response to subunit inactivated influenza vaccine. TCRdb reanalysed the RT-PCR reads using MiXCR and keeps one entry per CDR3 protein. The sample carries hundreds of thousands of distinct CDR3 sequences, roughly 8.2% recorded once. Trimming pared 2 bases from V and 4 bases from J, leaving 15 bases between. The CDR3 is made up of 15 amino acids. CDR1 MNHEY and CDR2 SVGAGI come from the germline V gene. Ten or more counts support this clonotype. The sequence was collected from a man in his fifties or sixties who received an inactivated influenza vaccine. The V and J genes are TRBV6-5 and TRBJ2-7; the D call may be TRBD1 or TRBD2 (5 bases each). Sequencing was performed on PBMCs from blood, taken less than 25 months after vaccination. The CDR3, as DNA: TGTGCCAGCAGTTACGCTTGGGACGGAGGATACGAGCAGTACTTC. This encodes CASSYAWDGGYEQYF.